This TCR beta chain was sequenced for a study of CXCR3-negative and CXCR3-positive naive CD8 T cells. CDR1 and CDR2 (germline): PRHDT, FYEKMQ (reference sequence). The CDR3 runs to 14 residues. As regards this clonotype: The antigen is not known.

UMI-labeled 5' RACE TRB cDNA libraries were prepared from the cells. TCRdb re-called the 5' RACE reads and shows each CDR3 protein once, DNA omitted. The repertoire shows 30,000 to 40,000 distinct CDR3 sequences; the top ten hold more than 14%. In triplicate, each CD8+ T cell subset was sorted at roughly 330,000 cells per replicate. General study findings and limits: TRB CDR3 properties indicated TCR strength, while surface CD5 was similar across naive subsets.

This TCR came from a human donor in good health. Some clones in this sample may be carry-over from other donors' samples. The sample taken for sequencing was memory CD8+ T cells from blood. The chain is built from TRBV13 and TRBJ2-2; the D gene TCRdb calls, TRBD2, cannot be checked with no DNA. CDR3 region: CASSSAGPTGELFF.